The 26 T cell receptor beta chains below were found in one sample sequenced in a study of shared clonotypes between healthy human individuals. TCRdb keeps only in-frame clones here, not all; method: immunoSEQ multiplex PCR. This sample yields roughly 2.4 million clones, of which about 94% are seen a single time; roughly 0.13% belongs to the top ten. The sample was naive CD4+ T cells sorted from blood. The subset here: CD45RA+ positively selected. These receptors were obtained from a man between 18 and 29 years old in good health.

This chain connects TRBV21-1 to TRBJ2-3; the table's D call TRBD2 went unverified against the DNA. TRBV21-1 is a recognized pseudogene. The CDR3 has 17 amino acids. The CDR3 reads CASSKVNSGGYTDTQYF. The DNA for the CDR3 is TGTGCCAGCAGCAAAGTGAATAGCGGGGGGTACACAGATACGCAGTATTTT.

The chain employs TRBV7-2 and TRBJ2-7; possibly TRBD1 for D (6 bases). The CDR3 is made up of 14 amino acids. Germline V CDR1 and CDR2: SGHTA, FQGNSA. Trimming took off 4 bases at V and 2 bases at J, with 12 bases between the two ends. The CDR3 coding sequence is TGTGCCAGCAGCTACCGGGACACCCCCTACGAGCAGTACTTC. Residues: CASSYRDTPYEQYF.

The gene calls are TRBV5-4 and TRBJ2-7; 9 bases agree with TRBD1. This CDR3 spans 13 amino acids. With V trimmed by 4 bases and J by 5 bases, 4 bases remained unmatched. The germline CDR1 and CDR2 sequences are SGHNT and YYREEE (reference sequence). CDR3 DNA sequence: TGTGCCAGCAGCCTACAGGGGGCGGACGAGCAGTACTTC. It yields the protein CASSLQGADEQYF.

The chain uses TRBV5-1 and TRBJ2-5, with D perhaps TRBD2 (7 bases). The CDR3 extends over 13 amino acids. V dropped 4 bases and J dropped 9 bases, with 16 bases sitting between them. Germline CDR1 is SGHRS and CDR2 is YFSETQ. The CDR3 loop is CASSPKQGGAQYF. CDR3 in DNA: TGCGCCAGCAGCCCGAAACAGGGAGGGGCCCAGTACTTC. The full variable domain, its missing parts supplied by reference TRBV5-1 and TRBJ2-5, is KAGVTQTPRYLIKTRGQQVTLSCSPISGHRSVSWYQQTPGQGLQFLFEYFSETQRNKGNFPGRFSGRQFSNSRSEMNVSTLELGDSALYLCASSPKQGGAQYFGPGTRLLVL.

The chain combines TRBV9 with TRBJ1-6; D might be TRBD1 (6 bases). Trimming shortened V by 4 bases and J by 5 bases, and 10 bases separated the two germline ends. CDR3 size: 14 residues. Germline lookup yields CDR1 SGDLS and CDR2 YYNGEE. DNA of the CDR3: TGTGCCAGCAGCCTACAGGGCCATAATTCACCCCTCCACTTT. Protein: CASSLQGHNSPLHF.

V is TRBV6-5 and J is TRBJ2-7, with 8 bases aligning to TRBD1. Germline V gives CDR1 MNHEY, CDR2 SVGAGI. V shed 6 bases and J 6 bases; nucleotides not matched to a gene: 7. There are 13 residues in the CDR3. CDR3 bases: TGTGCCAGCAGGGGGACAGGTCGCTGCGAGCAGTACTTC. Translated, it gives CASRGTGRCEQYF.

The rearrangement joins TRBV5-1 to TRBJ2-7, with D unclear. The ends were cut back, 0 bases at V and 7 bases at J, with 23 bases in the middle. Germline V CDR1 and CDR2: SGHRS, YFSETQ. The CDR3 runs 17 residues. CDR3 nucleotides: TGCGCCAGCAGCTTGGGGGCTGGGCTTATGGGGATAAGGGAGCAGTACTTC. The encoded protein is CASSLGAGLMGIREQYF.

The chain recombines TRBV18 with TRBJ2-5; no clear D. The CDR3 covers 15 residues. Germline lookup yields CDR1 KGHSH and CDR2 LQKENI. V dropped 1 base and J dropped 1 base, with 10 bases sitting between them. The CDR3 DNA follows: TGTGCCAGCTCACCACGGGCAGTGGGCCAAGAGACCCAGTACTTC. Its translation is CASSPRAVGQETQYF.

This clone was seen only once. The CDR3 here is CASSVSSETQYF. DNA of the CDR3: TGTGCCAGCAGTGTCTCCTCGGAGACCCAGTACTTC. The gene calls are TRBV6-1 and TRBJ2-5; D is ambiguous. Germline V CDR1 and CDR2: MNHNS, SASEGT. The CDR3 contains 12 residues. The germline V and J ends were trimmed by 4 bases and 5 bases, with 8 bases remaining between them.

CDR3 in DNA: TGTGCCAGCAGCTCGGACGGTTCAGACGAGCAGTACTTC. This translates into CASSSDGSDEQYF. The chain couples TRBV11-1 to TRBJ2-7; D call uncertain. The CDR3 consists of 13 residues. V gave up 4 bases and J gave up 5 bases, with 12 bases separating them. Germline V gene lookup returns CDR1 SGHAT and CDR2 FQDESV (reference sequence).

As for this clone: Additional DNA sequences in this sample encode the identical CDR3. The CDR3 loop reads CASRGNTGELFF. CDR3 DNA sequence: TGTGCCAGCAGGGGGAACACCGGGGAGCTGTTTTTT. The rearrangement uses TRBV6-5 and TRBJ2-2, with unresolved D. Germline lookup yields CDR1 MNHEY and CDR2 SVGAGI. The CDR3 spans 12 residues. Trimming took 6 bases from V and 1 from J, leaving 3 bases between them.

V usage is TRBV2 and J usage is TRBJ2-2; D perhaps matches TRBD2 (6 bases). This CDR3 contains 17 residues. Germline V gives CDR1 SNHLY, CDR2 FYNNEI. V gave up 5 bases and J gave up 1 base, with 17 bases separating them. The CDR3 loop is CASSPSGLARNTGELFF. The CDR3, as DNA: TGTGCCAGCAGTCCATCAGGGCTAGCGAGGAACACCGGGGAGCTGTTTTTT.

The V call is TRBV5-4, the J call TRBJ2-5, with 7 bases lining up with TRBD2. The CDR3 is 14 amino acids. The germline CDR1 and CDR2 sequences are SGHNT and YYREEE (reference sequence). Trimming at V came to 4 bases and at J to 2 bases, leaving 5 bases not matched to a gene. The CDR3 is CASSPASGQETQYF. The CDR3 DNA is TGTGCCAGCAGCCCGGCTAGCGGTCAAGAGACCCAGTACTTC.

The chain employs TRBV5-4 and TRBJ2-2; 7 nucleotides align to TRBD1. This CDR3 has 14 amino acids. Germline CDR1 and CDR2: SGHNT and YYREEE (reference sequence). V dropped 2 bases and J dropped 4; count of bases not matched to a gene: 2. CDR3 coding DNA: TGTGCCAGCAGCTTAGGGGGCAGCACCGGGGAGCTGTTTTTT. This sequence encodes CASSLGGSTGELFF.

The chain couples TRBV6-5 to TRBJ1-6; TRBD1 matches 7 bases. The germline gives CDR1 MNHEY, CDR2 SVGAGI. The CDR3 is made up of 14 amino acids. The junction had 9 bases not matched to a gene; V was cut back by 6 bases and J by 10 bases. The CDR3 is CASRLGQLISPLHF. The CDR3 DNA is TGTGCCAGCAGACTGGGACAGTTAATCTCACCCCTCCACTTT.

The V gene is TRBV7-9, the J gene TRBJ2-3; tentative D call: TRBD2 (5 bases). The CDR3 runs to 17 residues. In germline, CDR1 is SEHNR, CDR2 FQNEAQ (reference sequence). The V end lost 0 bases, the J end lost 0 bases, and 13 bases lay between the germline ends. The DNA of the CDR3 is TGTGCCAGCAGCTTAGCGGGAAGAGGGCCTAGCACAGATACGCAGTATTTT. This codes for CASSLAGRGPSTDTQYF.

The gene calls are TRBV27 and TRBJ1-6; no definite D call. Germline CDR1 reads MNHEY; CDR2 reads SMNVEV (reference sequence). Trimming removed 3 bases at V and 2 bases at J, with 8 bases between. This CDR3 has 15 residues. CDR3 residues: CASSFEGAYNSPLHF. The CDR3 DNA sequence: TGTGCCAGCAGTTTTGAGGGAGCCTATAATTCACCCCTCCACTTT.

The genes are TRBV14 and TRBJ2-1; D unclear. V lost 0 bases, J lost 15 bases, and 18 bases lay in between. The CDR3 loop spans 14 amino acids. Germline lookup yields CDR1 SGHDN and CDR2 FVKESK. Here the CDR3 reads CASSQETEWSDLFF. In nucleotides, the CDR3 is TGTGCCAGCAGCCAAGAAACAGAATGGTCGGATCTGTTCTTC.

The V and J genes are TRBV5-6 and TRBJ2-5; no definite D call. The CDR3 is made up of 13 amino acids. Germline assignment: CDR1 SGHDT and CDR2 YYEEEE. V lost 3 bases and J 5 bases, leaving 11 bases between the germline ends. CDR3 sequence: CASSSDTIETQYF. In DNA form, the CDR3 reads TGTGCCAGCAGCTCGGATACAATTGAGACCCAGTACTTC. Filled out from reference TRBV5-6 and TRBJ2-5, the complete variable domain reads DAGVTQSPTHLIKTRGQQVTLRCSPKSGHDTVSWYQQALGQGPQFIFQYYEEEERQRGNFPDRFSGHQFPNYSSELNVNALLLGDSALYLCASSSDTIETQYFGPGTRLLVL.

CDR3 amino acids: CASSEIQGTGNTIYF. The CDR3 bases are TGTGCCAGCAGTGAAATTCAGGGGACTGGAAACACCATATATTTT. The chain recombines TRBV25-1 with TRBJ1-3; D perhaps matches TRBD1 (6 bases). Per germline, CDR1 MGHDK and CDR2 SYGVNS. V lost 2 bases and J 2 bases, leaving 10 bases between the germline ends. The CDR3 length is 15 residues.

The CDR3 DNA is TGCAGCGGCAGACTAGCGGGGACCTACGAGCAGTACTTC. This sequence encodes CSGRLAGTYEQYF. The V gene is TRBV29-1, the J gene TRBJ2-7; 11 bases map to TRBD2. Germline assignment: CDR1 SQVTM and CDR2 ANQGSEA. V lost 7 bases, J lost 2 bases, and 4 bases stayed unmatched. This CDR3 has 13 residues.

V is TRBV7-2 and J is TRBJ2-3; TRBD2 agrees at 7 bases. CDR3 length equals 17 residues. The J segment lost 8 bases and the V segment lost 3 bases, leaving 17 bases of the junction unmatched. CDR1 is SGHTA and CDR2 is FQGNSA in the germline V gene. The CDR3 sequence: CASSFAPKAGALGTQYF. CDR3 sequence (DNA): TGTGCCAGCAGCTTTGCCCCCAAGGCGGGAGCTCTTGGTACGCAGTATTTT.

The chain recombines TRBV6-5 with TRBJ2-7; possible D gene TRBD2, 5 bases. Looked up from germline, CDR1 is MNHEY and CDR2 is SVGAGI. CDR3 length: 14 amino acids. With 2 bases removed from V and 0 bases from J, the gap between germline ends came to 8 bases. The CDR3: CASSYLGLSYEQYF. The CDR3 DNA sequence: TGTGCCAGCAGTTACCTAGGACTCTCCTACGAGCAGTACTTC.

This sequence joins TRBV5-1 and TRBJ2-7; D may match TRBD1 or TRBD2 (6 bases each). The CDR3 is 14 residues long. Per germline, CDR1 SGHRS and CDR2 YFSETQ. V lost 5 bases and J 2 bases, leaving 14 bases between the germline ends. This CDR3 reads CASRGGPDTYEQYF. DNA of the CDR3: TGCGCCAGCAGAGGGGGGCCCGACACCTACGAGCAGTACTTC.

The chain carries TRBV7-2 and TRBJ1-2; D remains ambiguous. Germline CDR1 is SGHTA and CDR2 is FQGNSA. The ends were cut back, 2 bases at V and 8 bases at J, with 15 bases in the middle. The CDR3 runs to 14 residues. DNA of the CDR3: TGTGCCAGCAGCTTAAGGTTGGGATTGGGCGGCTACACCTTC. Translated: CASSLRLGLGGYTF.

This rearrangement joins TRBV10-3 to TRBJ2-7; a possible D gene is TRBD1 (5 bases). The CDR3 extends over 14 amino acids. Germline CDR1 reads ENHRY; CDR2 reads SYGVKD. Trimming took 0 bases from V and 4 from J, leaving 10 bases between them. CDR3 bases: TGTGCCATCAGTGAGTCGCCAGGGTCTTACGAGCAGTACTTC. Its protein is CAISESPGSYEQYF.